What follows is one TCR beta chain and its context. The germline CDR1 and CDR2 sequences are LNHDA and SQIVND (reference sequence). The V gene lost 7 bases and the J gene lost 5 bases, with 15 bases spanning the gap. This CDR3 comprises 14 residues. These data are taken from a study of blood T cell repertoires in COVID-19. Study-level information: The United States, Italy and Spain supplied acute and convalescent COVID-19 samples. The analysed material was cDNA or gDNA that came from T cells, B-cell-depleted T cells, or PBMCs.

Study processing details: The assay estimated nucleated cells by amplifying reference gene primers. Assay: immunoSEQ multiplex PCR; the TCRdb copy retains only in-frame clones and omits some. The V and J calls and clone size come from that table; D and trimming were worked out from the DNA. The profile shows 200,000 to 250,000 clones, 86% of them singletons. The clonotype was recovered from a man at least 80 years old with acute or convalescent COVID-19. The chain couples TRBV19 to TRBJ2-1; tentative D call: TRBD2 (7 bases). The sequencing sample was made of peripheral blood. Here the CDR3 DNA reads TGTGCCAGTAAGGGAGGGGGGCTCAACAATGAGCAGTTCTTC. It translates to CASKGGGLNNEQFF.